The TCR beta chain under discussion was sequenced for a study of CD8+ T cells in alopecia areata. Treatment here: oral pan-JAK inhibitor, 5-10 mg twice daily. Reverse transcription of extracted RNA yielded cDNA, which provided the sequencing template. TCRdb's copy holds only in-frame clones and misses some; the assay was immunoSEQ multiplex PCR. The data show 65,000 to 75,000 clones, 29% seen once. V was cut by 1 base and J by 3 bases, with 14 bases left in between. Germline values: CDR1 SGHRS, CDR2 YFSETQ. The CDR3 runs 15 residues. This chain links TRBV5-1 with TRBJ2-7; tentative D call: TRBD1 (5 bases). Sample: CD8+ T cells sorted from blood, taken at week 4, from a patient treated with tofacitinib. The clonotype comes from a human donor with alopecia areata. The CDR3 protein is CASSLYQGQGYEQYF. In DNA form, the CDR3 reads TGCGCCAGCAGCTTGTATCAGGGTCAAGGCTACGAGCAGTACTTC. The variable domain in full, completed from reference TRBV5-1 and TRBJ2-7, reads KAGVTQTPRYLIKTRGQQVTLSCSPISGHRSVSWYQQTPGQGLQFLFEYFSETQRNKGNFPGRFSGRQFSNSRSEMNVSTLELGDSALYLCASSLYQGQGYEQYFGPGTRLTVT.